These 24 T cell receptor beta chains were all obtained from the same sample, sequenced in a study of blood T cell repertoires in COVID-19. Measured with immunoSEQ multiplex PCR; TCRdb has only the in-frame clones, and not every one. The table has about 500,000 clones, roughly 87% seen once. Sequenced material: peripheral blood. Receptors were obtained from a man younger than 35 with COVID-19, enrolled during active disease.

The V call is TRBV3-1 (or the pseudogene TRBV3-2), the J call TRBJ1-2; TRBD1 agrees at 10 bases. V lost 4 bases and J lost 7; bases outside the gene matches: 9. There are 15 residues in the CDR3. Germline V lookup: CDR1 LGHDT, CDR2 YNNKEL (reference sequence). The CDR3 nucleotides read TGTGCCAGCAGCCTACGGGACAGGGGAGTTGGTGGCTACACCTTC. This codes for CASSLRDRGVGGYTF.

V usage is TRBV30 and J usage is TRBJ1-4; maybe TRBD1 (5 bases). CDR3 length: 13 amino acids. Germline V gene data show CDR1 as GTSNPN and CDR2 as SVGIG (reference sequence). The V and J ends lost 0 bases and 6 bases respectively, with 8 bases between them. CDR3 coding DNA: TGTGCCTGGAGTGTAGCGACAGATGAAAAACTGTTTTTT. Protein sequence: CAWSVATDEKLFF.

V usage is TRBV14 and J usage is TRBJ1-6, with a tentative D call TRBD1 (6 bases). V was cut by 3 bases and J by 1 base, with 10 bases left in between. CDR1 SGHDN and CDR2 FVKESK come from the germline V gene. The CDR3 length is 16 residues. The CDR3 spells CASSHRTASYNSPLHF. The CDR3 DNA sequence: TGTGCCAGCAGCCACCGGACAGCGTCCTATAATTCACCCCTCCACTTT.

DNA of the CDR3: TGTGCCAGCACCCCGGACTGGGCCTCTTACAATGAGCAGTTCTTC. This translates into CASTPDWASYNEQFF. This rearrangement joins TRBV3-1 (or the pseudogene TRBV3-2) to TRBJ2-1, with D possibly TRBD2 on 5 matching bases. This CDR3 is 15 amino acids long. V lost 7 bases and J lost 4, with 17 bases in between. Germline V gene lookup returns CDR1 LGHDT and CDR2 YNNKEL (reference sequence).

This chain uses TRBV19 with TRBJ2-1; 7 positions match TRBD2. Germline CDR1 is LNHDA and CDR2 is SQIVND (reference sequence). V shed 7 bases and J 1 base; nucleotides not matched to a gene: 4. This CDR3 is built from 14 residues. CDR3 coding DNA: TGTGCCAGTATTGGGGGGGGGTCCTACAATGAGCAGTTCTTC. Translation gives CASIGGGSYNEQFF.

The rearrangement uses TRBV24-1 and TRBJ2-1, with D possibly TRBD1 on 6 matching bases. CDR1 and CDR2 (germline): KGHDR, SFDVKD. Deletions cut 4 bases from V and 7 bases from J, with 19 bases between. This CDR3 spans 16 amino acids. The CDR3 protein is CATSERAHRVRNEQFF. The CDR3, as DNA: TGTGCCACCAGTGAACGAGCTCACAGGGTCCGGAATGAGCAGTTCTTC.

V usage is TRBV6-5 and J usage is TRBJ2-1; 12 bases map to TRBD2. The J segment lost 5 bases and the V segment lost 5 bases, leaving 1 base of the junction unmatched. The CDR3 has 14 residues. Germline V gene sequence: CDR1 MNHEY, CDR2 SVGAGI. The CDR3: CASSTSGRHNEQFF. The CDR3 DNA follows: TGTGCCAGCAGTACTAGCGGGAGGCACAATGAGCAGTTCTTC.

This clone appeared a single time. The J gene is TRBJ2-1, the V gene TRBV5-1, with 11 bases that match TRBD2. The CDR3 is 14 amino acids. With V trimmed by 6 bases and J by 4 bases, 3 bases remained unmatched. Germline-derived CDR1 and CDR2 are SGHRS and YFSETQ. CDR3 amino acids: CASIAGGVYNEQFF. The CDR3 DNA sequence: TGCGCCAGCATAGCGGGAGGGGTATACAATGAGCAGTTCTTC.

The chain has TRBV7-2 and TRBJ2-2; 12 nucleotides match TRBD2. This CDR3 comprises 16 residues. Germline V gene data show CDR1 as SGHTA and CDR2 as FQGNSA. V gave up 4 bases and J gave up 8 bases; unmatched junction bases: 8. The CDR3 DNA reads TGTGCCAGCAGCTCTCGGACTAGCGGGAATCGTGGGGAGCTGTTTTTT. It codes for CASSSRTSGNRGELFF.

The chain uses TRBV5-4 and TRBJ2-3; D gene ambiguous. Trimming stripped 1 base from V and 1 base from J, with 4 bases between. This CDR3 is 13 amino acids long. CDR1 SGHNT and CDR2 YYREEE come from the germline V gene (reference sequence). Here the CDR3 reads CASSLPGTDTQYF. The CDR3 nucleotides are TGTGCCAGCAGCTTGCCCGGCACAGATACGCAGTATTTT.

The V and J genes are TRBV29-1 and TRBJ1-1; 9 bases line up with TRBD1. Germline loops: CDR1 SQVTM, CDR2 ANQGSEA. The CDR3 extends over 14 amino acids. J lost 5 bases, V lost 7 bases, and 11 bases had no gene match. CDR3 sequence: CSAAPTGGSTEAFF. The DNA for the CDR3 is TGCAGCGCCGCTCCGACAGGGGGGTCAACTGAAGCTTTCTTT.

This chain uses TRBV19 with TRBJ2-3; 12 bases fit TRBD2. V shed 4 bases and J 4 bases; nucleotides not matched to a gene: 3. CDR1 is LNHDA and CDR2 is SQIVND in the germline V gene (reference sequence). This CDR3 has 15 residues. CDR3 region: CASSTSGGVADTQYF. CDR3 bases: TGTGCCAGTAGTACTAGCGGGGGGGTCGCAGATACGCAGTATTTT.

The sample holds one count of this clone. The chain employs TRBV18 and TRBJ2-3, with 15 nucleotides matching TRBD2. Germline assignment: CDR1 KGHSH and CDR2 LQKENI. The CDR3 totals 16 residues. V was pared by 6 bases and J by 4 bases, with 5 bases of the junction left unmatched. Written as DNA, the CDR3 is TGTGCCAGCTCGTGGACTAGCGGGGGGGCCTCAGATACGCAGTATTTT. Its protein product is CASSWTSGGASDTQYF.

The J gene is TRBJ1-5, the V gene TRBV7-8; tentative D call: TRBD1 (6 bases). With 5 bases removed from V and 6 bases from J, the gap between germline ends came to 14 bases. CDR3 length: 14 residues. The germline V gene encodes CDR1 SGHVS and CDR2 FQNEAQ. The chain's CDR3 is CASSAQGTGQPQHF. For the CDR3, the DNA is TGTGCCAGCAGCGCACAGGGCACGGGTCAGCCCCAGCATTTT.

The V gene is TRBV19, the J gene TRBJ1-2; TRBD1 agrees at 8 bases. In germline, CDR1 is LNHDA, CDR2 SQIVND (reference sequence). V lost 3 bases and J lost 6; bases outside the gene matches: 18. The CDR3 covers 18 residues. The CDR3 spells CASSMRLGRGRPYDGYTF. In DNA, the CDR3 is TGTGCCAGTAGTATGAGATTGGGCAGGGGGCGTCCCTATGATGGCTACACCTTC.

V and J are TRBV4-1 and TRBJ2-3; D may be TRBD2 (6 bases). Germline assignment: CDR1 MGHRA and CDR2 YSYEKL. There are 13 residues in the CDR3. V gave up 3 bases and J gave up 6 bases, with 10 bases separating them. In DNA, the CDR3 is TGCGCCAGCAGCCACCTGGAGGGGGATACGCAGTATTTT. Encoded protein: CASSHLEGDTQYF.

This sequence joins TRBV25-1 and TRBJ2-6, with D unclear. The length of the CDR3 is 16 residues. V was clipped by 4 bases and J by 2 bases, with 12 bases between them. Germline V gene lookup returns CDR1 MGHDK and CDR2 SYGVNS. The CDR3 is CASSGPREAGANVLTF. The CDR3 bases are TGTGCCAGCAGTGGCCCACGAGAAGCTGGGGCCAACGTCCTGACTTTC.

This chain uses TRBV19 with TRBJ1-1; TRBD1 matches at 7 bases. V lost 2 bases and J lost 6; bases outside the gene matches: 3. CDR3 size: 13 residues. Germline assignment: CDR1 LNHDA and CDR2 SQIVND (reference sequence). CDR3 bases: TGTGCCAGTAGTATACAGGGGGTACCTGAAGCTTTCTTT. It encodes CASSIQGVPEAFF.

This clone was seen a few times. The DNA of the CDR3 is TGTGCCAGCAGTTACGAGTGGTCTGGTAAGAAGTTCTTC. Translated, it gives CASSYEWSGKKFF. This chain uses TRBV6-5 with TRBJ2-1, with no clear D. V was trimmed by 2 bases and J by 14 bases, leaving 16 bases between them. Germline V CDR1 and CDR2: MNHEY, SVGAGI. This CDR3 comprises 13 residues.

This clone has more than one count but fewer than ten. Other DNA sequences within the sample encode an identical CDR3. The CDR3 DNA follows: TGCGCCAGCAGCTTTCTAGCGGGTCGCACAGATACGCAGTATTTT. Amino acids: CASSFLAGRTDTQYF. V usage is TRBV5-1 and J usage is TRBJ2-3; 8 bases align to TRBD2. Germline V CDR1 and CDR2: SGHRS, YFSETQ. The ends lost 2 bases at V and 1 base at J; junction bases unmatched: 3. CDR3 length equals 15 residues. Variable domain in full (rest from reference TRBV5-1 and TRBJ2-3): KAGVTQTPRYLIKTRGQQVTLSCSPISGHRSVSWYQQTPGQGLQFLFEYFSETQRNKGNFPGRFSGRQFSNSRSEMNVSTLELGDSALYLCASSFLAGRTDTQYFGPGTRLTVL.

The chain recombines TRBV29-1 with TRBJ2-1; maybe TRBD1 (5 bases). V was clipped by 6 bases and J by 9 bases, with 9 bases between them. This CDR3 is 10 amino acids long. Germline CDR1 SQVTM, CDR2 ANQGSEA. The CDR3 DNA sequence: TGCAGCGTCGCTAGGGGTGAGCAGTTCTTC. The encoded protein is CSVARGEQFF.

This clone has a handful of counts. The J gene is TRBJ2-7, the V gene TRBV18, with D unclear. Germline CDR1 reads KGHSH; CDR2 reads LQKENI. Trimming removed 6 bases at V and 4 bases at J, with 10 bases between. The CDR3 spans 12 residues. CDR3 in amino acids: CASSPDKYEQYF. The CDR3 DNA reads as TGTGCCAGCTCCCCAGACAAGTACGAGCAGTACTTC.

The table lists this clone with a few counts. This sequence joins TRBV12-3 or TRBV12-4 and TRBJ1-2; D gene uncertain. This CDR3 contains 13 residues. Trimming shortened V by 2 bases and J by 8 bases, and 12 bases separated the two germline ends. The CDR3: CASSLMTGRGYTF. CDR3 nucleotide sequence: TGTGCCAGCAGTTTAATGACTGGCCGGGGCTACACCTTC.

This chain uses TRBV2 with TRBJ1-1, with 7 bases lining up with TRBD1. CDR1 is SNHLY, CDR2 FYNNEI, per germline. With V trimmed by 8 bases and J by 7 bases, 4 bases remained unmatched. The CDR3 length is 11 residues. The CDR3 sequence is CASQDRLEAFF. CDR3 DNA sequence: TGTGCCAGCCAGGACAGGCTTGAAGCTTTCTTT.